This TCR beta chain was identified in a study of blood T cell repertoires in COVID-19 (dated by TCRdb to about 2020). For context, the study as a whole: The collaborator samples originated in the United States, Italy and Spain and spanned the acute and convalescent phases of COVID-19. Deeply sampled blood TCRbeta repertoires from subjects exposed to, actively infected with, or recovered from COVID-19 were included in the dataset. Where available, HLA class I and class II types were taken from metadata supplied by the sample provider and were not determined by assay-based typing. The material from the prospective study consisted of cDNA or gDNA derived from T cells, B-cell-depleted T cells, or PBMCs. Nearly every sample came with metadata listing a de-identified subject ID, COVID-19 status, age in years and sex. The samples were drawn from the first 160 participants of the ongoing ImmuneRACE study and from 1,254 subjects provided by 6 global collaborators. The repertoires were released in a freely available public database meant as a resource for research on the immune response to SARS-CoV-2.

TCRbeta CDR3 regions were amplified from genomic DNA using the immunoSEQ Assay, a bias-controlled multiplex PCR. The study's own analysis went as follows. Within the assay, amplification of reference gene primers was used to estimate how many nucleated cells each sample contained. To quantify the absolute abundance of each unique TCRbeta CDR3 rearrangement, sequence reads were collapsed and filtered. For each sample, productive Simpson clonality was calculated by taking the square root of Simpson's diversity index across productive rearrangements. Sourced from immuneACCESS, this table was stored by TCRdb with only in-frame sequences that have V and J called. A share of the clones is absent; for the studies checked, an unresolved V gene accounts for under half, and the remainder has no known explanation. The D gene and trimming were derived from the DNA, and the V and J assignments and clone size from that table. This sample lists 150,000 or so clones; roughly four fifths were detected once. Roughly 15% of the sample is taken by the ten largest.

A remark on this clone: Its antigen is unknown. The input lacks base qualities; no much larger clone sits a single base away.

Whole blood was collected in K2EDTA tubes by collaborating institutions according to the institutions' own protocols. For TCRbeta analysis, collaborator samples were shipped as frozen whole blood, as isolated PBMCs, or as DNA extracted from either sample type. What the work shows at the level of the full study, not this receptor alone: Clinical and demographic metadata were provided uncurated, with the amount varying by source and participant.

This clonotype was obtained from a human donor with acute or convalescent COVID-19. The donor label of this sample is uncertain. Material for sequencing was peripheral blood.

The DNA reads TGTGCCAGTAGATCGGGAGGATACGAGCAGTACTTC. Translated, it reads CASRSGGYEQYF. The chain employs TRBV19 and TRBJ2-7; 7 bases in between match TRBD2. Spanning cysteine to phenylalanine, the CDR3 consists of 12 amino acids. Only the CDR3 DNA stays, 36 bases, in frame from base 1. CDR1 and CDR2, looked up from the germline V gene (reference sequence), are LNHDA and SQIVND. V loses 6 bases at its end and J loses 4 bases; junction bases beyond the gene matches: 3.